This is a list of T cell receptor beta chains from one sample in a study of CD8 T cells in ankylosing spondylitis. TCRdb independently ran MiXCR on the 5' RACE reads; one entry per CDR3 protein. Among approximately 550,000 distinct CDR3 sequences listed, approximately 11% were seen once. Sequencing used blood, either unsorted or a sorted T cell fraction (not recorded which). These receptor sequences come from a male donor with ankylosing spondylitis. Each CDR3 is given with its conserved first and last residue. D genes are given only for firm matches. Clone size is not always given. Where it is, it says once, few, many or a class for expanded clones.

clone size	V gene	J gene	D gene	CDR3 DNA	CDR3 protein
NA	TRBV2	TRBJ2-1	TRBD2	TGTGCCAGCCTTTCTACTAGCGGGAGTTTCAATGAGCAGTTCTTC	CASLSTSGSFNEQFF
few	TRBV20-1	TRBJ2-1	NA	TGCAGTGGGAGAGCCCCGCCCTACAATGAGCAGTTCTTC	CSGRAPPYNEQFF
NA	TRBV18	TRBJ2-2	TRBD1	TGTGCCAGCTCAAGGGACAGTATCACCGGGGAGCTGTTTTTT	CASSRDSITGELFF
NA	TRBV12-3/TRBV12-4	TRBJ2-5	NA	TGTGCCAGCAGTGATGGGCCTGGGGTCCAAGAGACCCAGTACTTC	CASSDGPGVQETQYF
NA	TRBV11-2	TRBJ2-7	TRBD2	TGTGCCAGCAGCTTAGACGGCGGGAGCGCCATCGAGCAGTACTTC	CASSLDGGSAIEQYF
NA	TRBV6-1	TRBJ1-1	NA	TGTGCCAGCAGTGCCAGGGCTTGGATTTTTAGCACTGAAGCTTTCTTT	CASSARAWIFSTEAFF
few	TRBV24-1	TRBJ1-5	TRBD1	TGTGCCACCAGTGAGACAGGGGATCAGCCCCAGCATTTT	CATSETGDQPQHF
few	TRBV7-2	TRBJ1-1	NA	TGTGCCAGCAGCCCCGGACACACTGAAGCTTTCTTT	CASSPGHTEAFF
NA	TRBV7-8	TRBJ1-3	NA	TGTGCCAGCAGCTTAGGAAGGAATGGAAACACCATATATTTT	CASSLGRNGNTIYF
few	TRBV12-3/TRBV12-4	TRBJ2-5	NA	TGTGCCAGCAGTTCCCTAGTCGTAGAGACCCAGTACTTC	CASSSLVVETQYF
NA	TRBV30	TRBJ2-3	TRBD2	TGTGCCTGGAGACGGCTAGCGGGAGGAAGGGCAGATACGCAGTATTTT	CAWRRLAGGRADTQYF
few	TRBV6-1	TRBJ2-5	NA	TGTGCCAGCAGTGTGTTACGGCAGGGAGAGACCCAGTACTTC	CASSVLRQGETQYF
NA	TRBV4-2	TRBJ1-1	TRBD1	TGTGCCAGCAGCCATATCCATGGACAGGGCAACACTGAAGCTTTCTTT	CASSHIHGQGNTEAFF
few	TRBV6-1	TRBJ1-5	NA	TGTGCCAGCAGCCCCCTCAGCGGGGACAGCAATCAGCCCCAGCATTTT	CASSPLSGDSNQPQHF
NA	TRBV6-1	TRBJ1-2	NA	TGTGCCAGCAGGGGGTGGAGCCCCATCTATGGCTACACCTTC	CASRGWSPIYGYTF
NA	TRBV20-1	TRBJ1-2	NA	TGCAGTGCTTGGACAGAGAACTATGGCTACACCTTC	CSAWTENYGYTF
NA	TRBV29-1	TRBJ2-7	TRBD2	TGCAGCGTTGAAGTTGGGGAGGGGACTAGCGCCTACGAGCAGTACTTC	CSVEVGEGTSAYEQYF
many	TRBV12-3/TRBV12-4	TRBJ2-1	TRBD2	TGTGCCAGCAGTTTAGCTCTTGGCGGGGGCTACAATGAGCAGTTCTTC	CASSLALGGGYNEQFF
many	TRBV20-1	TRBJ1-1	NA	TGCAGTGCAGATCAGGGTCAGAACACTGAAGCTTTCTTT	CSADQGQNTEAFF
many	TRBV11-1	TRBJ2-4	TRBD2	TGTGCCAGCAGCCGCACTAGCGGGGCGGGATTAGCCAAAAACATTCAGTACTTC	CASSRTSGAGLAKNIQYF
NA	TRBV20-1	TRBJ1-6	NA	TGCAGTGCCCCTCCCCCTTCTTGGGATTCACCCCTCCACTTT	CSAPPPSWDSPLHF
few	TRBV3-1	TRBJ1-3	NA	TGTGCCAGCAGCCAACAGGTCTCTGGAAACACCATATATTTT	CASSQQVSGNTIYF
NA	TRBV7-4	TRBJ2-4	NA	TGTGCCAGCAGCTCTGTGGGGCCCCAATCCAAAAACATTCAGTACTTC	CASSSVGPQSKNIQYF
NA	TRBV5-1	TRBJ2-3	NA	TGCGCCAGCAGTGTAGATGGAGATACGCAGTATTTT	CASSVDGDTQYF
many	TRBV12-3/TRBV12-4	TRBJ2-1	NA	TGTGCCAGCACCCTGGGATTACATGAGCAGTTCTTC	CASTLGLHEQFF
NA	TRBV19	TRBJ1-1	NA	TGTGCCAGCCGCCGCAGGCTGAACACTGAAGCTTTCTTT	CASRRRLNTEAFF
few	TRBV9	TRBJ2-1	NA	TGTGCCAGCAGCGTATTTGTCGGGGAGACCTACAATGAGCAGTTCTTC	CASSVFVGETYNEQFF
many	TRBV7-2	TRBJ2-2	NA	TGTGCCAGCAGCTTAGTGGAAACCGGGGAGCTGTTTTTT	CASSLVETGELFF